The clone carrying this T cell receptor beta chain has only one observation. These data belong to a study of control samples from healthy donors and cancer patients. The table came from immunoSEQ multiplex PCR; TCRdb's copy has only in-frame clones and leaves some out. The table shows about 65,000 clones, with around nine tenths occurring only once. Trimming took 3 bases from V and 8 from J, leaving 14 bases between them. Germline V gives CDR1 LNHDA, CDR2 SQIVND (reference sequence). This CDR3 comprises 14 residues. The sequence came from a woman aged 50 to 60 with colorectal cancer. The sequencing sample was made of PBMCs. J is TRBJ2-1 and V is TRBV19, with D possibly TRBD2 on 6 matching bases. The CDR3 sequence: CASSMSGSGDEQFF. In DNA, the CDR3 is TGTGCCAGTAGTATGAGTGGTAGCGGCGATGAGCAGTTCTTC.